These 2 T cell receptor beta chains originate from one sample sequenced in a study of monozygotic twins with inflammatory bowel disease. TCRdb processed the 5' RACE reads again and assigns one entry to each CDR3 protein, with no DNA. The specimen's table records about 160,000 distinct CDR3 sequences. The specimen sequenced was blood. The origin of the receptors is a human donor with ulcerative colitis or Crohn's disease, or a healthy co-twin of an affected twin (not recorded which).

The chain carries TRBV7-2 and TRBJ2-6; there is no DNA to check the TCRdb D call of TRBD1. Germline V gives CDR1 SGHTA, CDR2 FQGNSA. This CDR3 is 15 amino acids long. The CDR3 here is CASSLRDTGANVLTF.

The CDR3 loop is CASSPEGWYGYTF. This rearrangement joins TRBV6-5 to TRBJ1-2. Germline V lookup: CDR1 MNHEY, CDR2 SVGAGI. This CDR3 region has 13 residues.